The rows below give T cell receptor beta chains drawn from one sample of a study of T cell changes during pregnancy in multiple sclerosis. Sequenced by immunoSEQ multiplex PCR; TCRdb stores in-frame clones only, minus some. In the table there are more than 90,000 clones, around 90% of which are singletons. The material sequenced was peripheral blood, taken in the second trimester of pregnancy. These TCRs come from a female donor with multiple sclerosis, enrolled in a pregnancy study. CDR3s include the opening cysteine and the closing phenylalanine or tryptophan. The D gene is left open where the match is weak. Expanded clones get a size class; other rows say once, few or many, or leave the size out.

d_gene	v_gene	abundance	j_gene	CDR3aa	CDR3nt
-	TRBV2	-	TRBJ1-1	CASSEQGIEAFF	TGTGCCAGCAGTGAACAGGGGATTGAAGCTTTCTTT
-	TRBV11-2	-	TRBJ1-5	CASSLALGSNQPQHF	TGTGCCAGCAGCTTAGCGCTCGGTAGCAATCAGCCCCAGCATTTT
TRBD2	TRBV25-1	-	TRBJ2-3	CASSEMIQRESTDTQYF	TGTGCCAGCAGTGAGATGATCCAGCGGGAAAGCACAGATACGCAGTATTTT
TRBD1	TRBV19	-	TRBJ2-2	CASETHRGTGELFF	TGTGCCAGTGAGACGCACAGGGGCACCGGGGAGCTGTTTTTT
TRBD1	TRBV19	-	TRBJ2-6	CASSISGGHSSGANVLTF	TGTGCCAGTAGTATTTCAGGGGGCCATTCCTCTGGGGCCAACGTCCTGACTTTC
TRBD1	TRBV9	-	TRBJ1-1	CASSVDPLKTGVNTEAFF	TGTGCCAGCAGCGTAGACCCACTAAAGACAGGGGTAAACACTGAAGCTTTCTTT
TRBD1	TRBV28	-	TRBJ1-3	CASSPRGSTGNTIYF	TGTGCCAGCAGTCCCAGGGGGAGCACTGGAAACACCATATATTTT
-	TRBV15	-	TRBJ1-4	CATSATRGMANEKLFF	TGTGCCACCAGCGCGACAAGAGGGATGGCTAATGAAAAACTGTTTTTT
TRBD2	TRBV9	once	TRBJ2-1	CASSVAGSGPPYNEQFF	TGTGCCAGCAGCGTAGCCGGTAGCGGGCCCCCCTACAATGAGCAGTTCTTC
-	TRBV6-1	-	TRBJ1-4	CASSERVRAYPNEKLFF	TGTGCCAGCAGTGAACGGGTCAGGGCCTACCCGAATGAAAAACTGTTTTTT
-	TRBV6-1	-	TRBJ2-6	CASSDYQGTGANVLTF	TGTGCCAGCAGTGATTATCAGGGTACAGGGGCCAACGTCCTGACTTTC
TRBD1	TRBV6-5	-	TRBJ2-7	CASRLQGASEQYF	TGTGCCAGCAGACTCCAGGGGGCGAGCGAGCAGTACTTC
TRBD2	TRBV18	-	TRBJ2-7	CASSTGTSGRYEQYF	TGTGCCAGCTCGACAGGGACTAGCGGGAGATACGAGCAGTACTTC
TRBD2	TRBV13	-	TRBJ2-1	CASSLGAGVYNEQFF	TGTGCCAGCAGCTTAGGAGCGGGAGTTTACAATGAGCAGTTCTTC
TRBD1	TRBV30	few	TRBJ2-7	CAGQGGVYEQYF	TGTGCCGGACAGGGGGGAGTCTACGAGCAGTACTTC
TRBD1	TRBV28	-	TRBJ2-7	CASSLTGTGNEQYF	TGTGCCAGCAGTCTAACCGGGACAGGGAACGAGCAGTACTTC
-	TRBV28	-	TRBJ2-1	CASTAPGGLGGSYNEQFF	TGTGCCAGCACCGCCCCCGGGGGGCTAGGGGGCTCCTACAATGAGCAGTTCTTC
TRBD2	TRBV28	-	TRBJ2-7	CASSLFGTTPRPYEQYF	TGTGCCAGCAGTTTATTTGGGACTACCCCGAGGCCTTACGAGCAGTACTTC
-	TRBV28	-	TRBJ1-2	CASRPASSRRHGYTF	TGTGCCAGCAGACCCGCCTCTAGTCGGCGACATGGCTACACCTTC
-	TRBV6-5	-	TRBJ2-7	CASSPRPSAHEQYF	TGTGCCAGCAGTCCCCGCCCTAGCGCTCACGAGCAGTACTTC
-	TRBV7-2	once	TRBJ1-5	CASSLVQAGEYSNQPQHF	TGTGCCAGCAGCTTAGTTCAGGCAGGGGAGTATAGCAATCAGCCCCAGCATTTT
-	TRBV28	-	TRBJ1-1	CASSLPGNTEAFF	TGTGCCAGCAGTTTACCCGGGAACACTGAAGCTTTCTTT
TRBD2	TRBV6-6	-	TRBJ2-1	CASSYGTSGGNEQFF	TGTGCCAGCAGTTACGGGACTAGCGGGGGCAATGAGCAGTTCTTC
-	TRBV10-3	-	TRBJ2-7	CAISESGGAEQYF	TGTGCCATCAGTGAGTCGGGGGGAGCGGAGCAGTACTTC
-	TRBV5-4	-	TRBJ2-2	CASSLLQGNTGELFF	TGTGCCAGCAGCTTGTTACAGGGGAACACCGGGGAGCTGTTTTTT
-	TRBV2	-	TRBJ2-7	CASIAYSPKLSYEQYF	TGTGCCAGCATCGCATACAGCCCCAAACTCTCCTACGAGCAGTACTTC
-	TRBV2	few	TRBJ1-1	CASSFRGAEAFF	TGTGCCAGCAGCTTCCGGGGGGCTGAAGCTTTCTTT
-	TRBV7-2	-	TRBJ2-2	CASSPRSAGELFF	TGTGCCAGCAGCCCGCGATCCGCCGGGGAGCTGTTTTTT